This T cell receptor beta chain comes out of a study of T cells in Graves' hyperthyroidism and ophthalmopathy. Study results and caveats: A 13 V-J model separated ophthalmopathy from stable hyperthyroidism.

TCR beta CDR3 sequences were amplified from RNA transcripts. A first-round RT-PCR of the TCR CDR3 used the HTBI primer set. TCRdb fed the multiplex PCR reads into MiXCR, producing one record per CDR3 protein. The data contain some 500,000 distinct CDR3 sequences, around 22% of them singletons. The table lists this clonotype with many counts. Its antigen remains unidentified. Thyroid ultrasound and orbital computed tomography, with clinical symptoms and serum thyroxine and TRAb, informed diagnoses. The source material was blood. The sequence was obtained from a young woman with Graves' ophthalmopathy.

CDR3 DNA: TGTGCCAGCAGTACCCCTGAGGGGGAGTCCTACGAGCAGTACTTC. Translating gives CASSTPEGESYEQYF. V is TRBV27 and J is TRBJ2-7; maybe TRBD1 (6 bases). V lost 5 bases to trimming and J lost 1 base, with 15 bases between them. In germline, CDR1 is MNHEY, CDR2 SMNVEV (reference sequence). The CDR3 sequence is 15 residues long.